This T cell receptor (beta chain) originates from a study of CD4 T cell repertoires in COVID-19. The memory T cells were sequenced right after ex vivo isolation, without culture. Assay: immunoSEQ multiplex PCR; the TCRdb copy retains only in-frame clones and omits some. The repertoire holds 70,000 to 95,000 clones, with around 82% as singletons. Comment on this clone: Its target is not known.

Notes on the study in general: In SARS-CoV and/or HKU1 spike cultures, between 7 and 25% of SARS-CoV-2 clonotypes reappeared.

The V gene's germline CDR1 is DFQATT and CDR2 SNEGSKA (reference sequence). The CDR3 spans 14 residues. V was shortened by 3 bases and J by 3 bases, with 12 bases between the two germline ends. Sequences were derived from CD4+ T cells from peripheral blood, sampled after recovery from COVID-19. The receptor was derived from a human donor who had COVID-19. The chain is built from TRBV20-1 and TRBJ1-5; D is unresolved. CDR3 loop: CSASSSAVNQPQHF. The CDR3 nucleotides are TGCAGTGCTAGTAGTTCGGCAGTCAATCAGCCCCAGCATTTT.